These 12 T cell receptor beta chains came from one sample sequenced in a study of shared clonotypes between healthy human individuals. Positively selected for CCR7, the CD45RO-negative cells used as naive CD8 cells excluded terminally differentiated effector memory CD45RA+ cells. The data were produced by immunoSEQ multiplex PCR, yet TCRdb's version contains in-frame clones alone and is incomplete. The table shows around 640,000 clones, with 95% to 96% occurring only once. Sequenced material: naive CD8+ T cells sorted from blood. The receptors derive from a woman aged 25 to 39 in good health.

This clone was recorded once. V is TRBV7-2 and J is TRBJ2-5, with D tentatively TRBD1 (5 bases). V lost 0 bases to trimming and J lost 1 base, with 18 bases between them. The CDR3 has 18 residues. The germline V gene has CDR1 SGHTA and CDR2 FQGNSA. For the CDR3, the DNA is TGTGCCAGCAGCTTAGCGCTGGGGTCAGGGTCCCTCCAAGAGACCCAGTACTTC. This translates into CASSLALGSGSLQETQYF.

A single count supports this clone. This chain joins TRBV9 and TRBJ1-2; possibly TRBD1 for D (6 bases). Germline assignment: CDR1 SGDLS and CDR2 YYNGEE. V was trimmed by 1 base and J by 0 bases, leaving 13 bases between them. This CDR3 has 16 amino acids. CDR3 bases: TGTGCCAGCAGCGTAACCCGGACAGCTCCTAACTATGGCTACACCTTC. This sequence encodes CASSVTRTAPNYGYTF.

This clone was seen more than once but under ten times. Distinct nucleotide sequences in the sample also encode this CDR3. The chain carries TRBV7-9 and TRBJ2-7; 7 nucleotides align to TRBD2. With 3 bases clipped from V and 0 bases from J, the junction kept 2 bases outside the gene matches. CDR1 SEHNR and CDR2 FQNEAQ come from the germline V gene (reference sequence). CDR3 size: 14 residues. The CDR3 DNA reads TGTGCCAGCAGCTTCGGCGGGAGCTCCTACGAGCAGTACTTC. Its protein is CASSFGGSSYEQYF.

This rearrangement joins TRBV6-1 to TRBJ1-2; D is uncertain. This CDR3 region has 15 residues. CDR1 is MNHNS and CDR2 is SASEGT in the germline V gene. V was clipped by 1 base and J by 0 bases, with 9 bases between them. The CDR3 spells CASSEVDQTNYGYTF. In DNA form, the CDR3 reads TGTGCCAGCAGTGAAGTCGACCAAACTAACTATGGCTACACCTTC.

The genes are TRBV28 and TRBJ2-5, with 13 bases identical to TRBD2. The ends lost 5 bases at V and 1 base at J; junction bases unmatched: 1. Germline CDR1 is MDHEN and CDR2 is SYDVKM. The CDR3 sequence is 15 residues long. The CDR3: CASSGTSGIQETQYF. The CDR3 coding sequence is TGTGCCAGCAGTGGGACTAGCGGGATCCAAGAGACCCAGTACTTC.

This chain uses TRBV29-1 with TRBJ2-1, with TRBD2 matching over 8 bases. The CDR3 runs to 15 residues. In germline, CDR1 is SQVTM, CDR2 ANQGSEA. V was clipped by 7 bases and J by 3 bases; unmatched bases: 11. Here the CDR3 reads CSEIRPGGVYNEQFF. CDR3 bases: TGCAGCGAAATACGGCCGGGAGGGGTCTACAATGAGCAGTTCTTC.

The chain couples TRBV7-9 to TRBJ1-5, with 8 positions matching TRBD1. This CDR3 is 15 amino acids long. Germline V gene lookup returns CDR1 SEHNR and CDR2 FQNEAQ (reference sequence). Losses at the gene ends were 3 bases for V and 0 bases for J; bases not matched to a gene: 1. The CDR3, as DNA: TGTGCCAGCAGCTTCACAGGGGGTAGCAATCAGCCCCAGCATTTT. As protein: CASSFTGGSNQPQHF. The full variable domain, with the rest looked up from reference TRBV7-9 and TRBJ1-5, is DTGVSQNPRHKITKRGQNVTFRCDPISEHNRLYWYRQTLGQGPEFLTYFQNEAQLEKSRLLSDRFSAERPKGSFSTLEIQRTEQGDSAMYLCASSFTGGSNQPQHFGDGTRLSIL.

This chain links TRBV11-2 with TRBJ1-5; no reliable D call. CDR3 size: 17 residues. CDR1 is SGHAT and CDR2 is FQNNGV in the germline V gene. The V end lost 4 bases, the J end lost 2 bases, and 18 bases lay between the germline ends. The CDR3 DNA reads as TGTGCCAGCAGCTCCTCAGGCCCTGGTAAGGGCAATCAGCCCCAGCATTTT. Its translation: CASSSSGPGKGNQPQHF.

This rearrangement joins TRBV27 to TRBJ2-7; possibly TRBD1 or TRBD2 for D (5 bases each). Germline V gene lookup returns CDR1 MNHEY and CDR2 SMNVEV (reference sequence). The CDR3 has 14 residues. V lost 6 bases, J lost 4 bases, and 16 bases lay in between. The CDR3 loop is CASSAGLGGYEQYF. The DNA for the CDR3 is TGTGCCAGCAGCGCCGGGCTTGGGGGTTACGAGCAGTACTTC.

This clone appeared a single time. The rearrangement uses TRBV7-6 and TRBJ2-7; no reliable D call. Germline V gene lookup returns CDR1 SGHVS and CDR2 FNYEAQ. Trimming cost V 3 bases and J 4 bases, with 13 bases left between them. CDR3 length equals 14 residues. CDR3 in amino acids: CASSLAPNIYEQYF. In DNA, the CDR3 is TGTGCCAGCAGCTTGGCTCCGAATATATACGAGCAGTACTTC.

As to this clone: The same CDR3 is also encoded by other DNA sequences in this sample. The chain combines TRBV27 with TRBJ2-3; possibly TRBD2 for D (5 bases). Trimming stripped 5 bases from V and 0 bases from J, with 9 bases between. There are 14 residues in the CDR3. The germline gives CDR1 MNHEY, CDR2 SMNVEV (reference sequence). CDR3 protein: CASSLGISTDTQYF. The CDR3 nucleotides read TGTGCCAGCAGTCTCGGGATTAGCACAGATACGCAGTATTTT.

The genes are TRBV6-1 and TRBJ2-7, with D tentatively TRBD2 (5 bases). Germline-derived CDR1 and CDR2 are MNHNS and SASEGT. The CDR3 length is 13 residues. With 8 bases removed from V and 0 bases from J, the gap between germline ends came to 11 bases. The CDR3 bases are TGTGCCAGCCGCGAGGGTGTCTCCTACGAGCAGTACTTC. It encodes CASREGVSYEQYF.